The 21 T cell receptor beta chains in this list originate from one sample, sequenced in a study of radiotherapy plus CTLA-4 blockade in lung cancer. Only in-frame clones appear in the TCRdb table, and some are missing; sequencing was by immunoSEQ multiplex PCR. The sample yields roughly 50,000 clones, roughly four fifths seen once. The sequences come from peripheral blood, collected from a patient treated with radiotherapy plus ipilimumab. The receptors shown here come from a human donor with non-small cell lung cancer who had stable disease on radiotherapy plus ipilimumab.

This sequence joins TRBV19 and TRBJ1-1, with a tentative D call TRBD1 (5 bases). The CDR3 spans 17 residues. In germline, CDR1 is LNHDA, CDR2 SQIVND (reference sequence). Trimming took 7 bases from V and 2 from J, leaving 23 bases between them. CDR3 DNA sequence: TGTGCCAGTATCTGGGCCCCCCATGGGGGGGGAAACACTGAAGCTTTCTTT. Encoded protein: CASIWAPHGGGNTEAFF.

The chain employs TRBV4-1 and TRBJ1-2; D unresolved. The V end was cut by 1 base, the J end by 8 bases, with 8 bases between. The CDR3 runs 12 residues. The germline CDR1 and CDR2 sequences are MGHRA and YSYEKL. CDR3 loop: CASSQGSRGYTF. The DNA of the CDR3 is TGCGCCAGCAGCCAAGGGTCAAGGGGCTACACCTTC.

This chain links TRBV18 with TRBJ2-5; no clear D. Trimming removed 3 bases from V and 2 bases from J, with 1 base in between. Germline lookup yields CDR1 KGHSH and CDR2 LQKENI. The CDR3 has 11 residues. The CDR3 region is CASSPQETQYF. The CDR3 DNA reads as TGTGCCAGCTCACCTCAAGAGACCCAGTACTTC.

The V and J genes are TRBV5-8 and TRBJ1-2; the D is unclear. The CDR3 sequence is 14 residues long. V shed 0 bases and J shed 7 bases, with 13 bases lying between them. Per the germline V gene, CDR1 is SGHTS and CDR2 is YDEGEE. The DNA for the CDR3 is TGTGCCAGCAGCTTGGTAGGCGGGGAGGTTGGCTACACCTTC. Translating gives CASSLVGGEVGYTF.

This chain joins TRBV6-1 and TRBJ1-1, with 9 bases that match TRBD1. Germline-derived CDR1 and CDR2 are MNHNS and SASEGT. V shed 2 bases, J shed 2 bases, and the junction held 6 bases outside the gene matches. The CDR3 sequence is 16 residues long. The CDR3 coding sequence is TGTGCCAGCAGTGAAAGGGGACAGGGTTTTAACACTGAAGCTTTCTTT. It translates to CASSERGQGFNTEAFF.

This rearrangement joins TRBV2 to TRBJ2-7, with a weak D call TRBD2 (6 bases). Germline CDR1 reads SNHLY; CDR2 reads FYNNEI. The V end was cut by 5 bases, the J end by 1 base, with 15 bases between. This CDR3 is built from 15 residues. CDR3 coding DNA: TGTGCCAGCAGTTACTCGGGGGACGGATCCTACGAGCAGTACTTC. Translation: CASSYSGDGSYEQYF.

This clone was recorded once. The rearrangement uses TRBV11-2 and TRBJ1-6; possible D gene TRBD1, 5 bases. This CDR3 region has 15 residues. V was trimmed by 0 bases and J by 8 bases, leaving 11 bases between them. Per germline, CDR1 SGHAT and CDR2 FQNNGV. The CDR3 nucleotides read TGTGCCAGCAGCTTAGATTGGGGCACGCATTCACCCCTCCACTTT. This translates into CASSLDWGTHSPLHF.

This clone turned up a few times. CDR3: CASSLERDSTGELFF. CDR3 coding DNA: TGCGCCAGCAGCTTGGAGAGGGATAGCACCGGGGAGCTGTTTTTT. The chain recombines TRBV5-1 with TRBJ2-2; D may be TRBD2 (5 bases). The germline V and J ends were trimmed by 0 bases and 4 bases, with 10 bases remaining between them. Germline V gene data show CDR1 as SGHRS and CDR2 as YFSETQ. The CDR3 runs 15 residues.

J is TRBJ1-5 and V is TRBV18; D is undetermined. Trimming cost V 5 bases and J 1 base, with 15 bases left between them. The CDR3 is made up of 16 amino acids. In germline, CDR1 is KGHSH, CDR2 LQKENI. Written as DNA, the CDR3 is TGTGCCAGCTCAAAAGAGGTGGCAAGCAGCAATCAGCCCCAGCATTTT. Translating it yields CASSKEVASSNQPQHF. The full variable domain, completed using reference TRBV18 and TRBJ1-5, is NAGVMQNPRHLVRRRGQEARLRCSPMKGHSHVYWYRQLPEEGLKFMVYLQKENIIDESGMPKERFSAEFPKEGPSILRIQQVVRGDSAAYFCASSKEVASSNQPQHFGDGTRLSIL.

The chain carries TRBV15 and TRBJ1-1; unclear D gene. Trimming removed 3 bases at V and 4 bases at J, with 12 bases between. CDR3 length equals 14 residues. The V gene's germline CDR1 is LNHNV and CDR2 YYDKDF (reference sequence). This CDR3 reads CATSRALGSTEAFF. CDR3 sequence (DNA): TGTGCCACCAGCAGGGCCCTAGGTTCCACTGAAGCTTTCTTT.

This chain uses TRBV20-1 with TRBJ2-3; D uncertain. V was shortened by 1 base and J by 9 bases, with 8 bases between the two germline ends. This CDR3 has 11 amino acids. CDR1 is DFQATT and CDR2 is SNEGSKA in the germline V gene (reference sequence). CDR3 protein: CSARVAGTQYF. CDR3 DNA: TGCAGTGCTAGAGTCGCCGGGACGCAGTATTTT.

The chain joins TRBV5-1 to TRBJ2-2; the D gene is possibly TRBD1 (5 bases). Looked up from germline, CDR1 is SGHRS and CDR2 is YFSETQ. There are 14 residues in the CDR3. Trimming took off 0 bases at V and 5 bases at J, with 8 bases between the two ends. DNA of the CDR3: TGCGCCAGCAGCTTGGGACAGCCAACCGGGGAGCTGTTTTTT. Encoded protein: CASSLGQPTGELFF.

The CDR3 is CASTVAGGGNSPLHF. Written as DNA, the CDR3 is TGTGCCAGCACCGTAGCAGGGGGAGGCAATTCACCCCTCCACTTT. The V and J genes are TRBV7-2 and TRBJ1-6, with 7 bases fitting TRBD1. J lost 7 bases, V lost 7 bases, and 10 bases had no gene match. Germline assignment: CDR1 SGHTA and CDR2 FQGNSA. The CDR3 is 15 residues long.

The chain is built from TRBV11-2 and TRBJ1-5; D is uncertain. Germline CDR1 reads SGHAT; CDR2 reads FQNNGV. V was clipped by 5 bases and J by 3 bases, with 20 bases between them. CDR3 size: 17 residues. CDR3: CASSPQRGRNLNQPQHF. CDR3 coding DNA: TGTGCCAGCAGCCCCCAGCGAGGGAGAAACCTCAATCAGCCCCAGCATTTT.

This sequence joins TRBV5-1 and TRBJ1-3; D unresolved. Trimming removed 4 bases from V and 4 bases from J, with 9 bases in between. Per germline, CDR1 SGHRS and CDR2 YFSETQ. The CDR3 runs to 13 residues. CDR3 coding DNA: TGCGCCAGCAGCGGCTCATCCGGAAACACCATATATTTT. Its protein is CASSGSSGNTIYF.

The chain couples TRBV5-5 to TRBJ1-6, with 8 bases that match TRBD1. Germline values: CDR1 SGHKS, CDR2 YYEKEE (reference sequence). V lost 4 bases, J lost 5 bases, and 8 bases stayed unmatched. CDR3 size: 16 residues. The chain's CDR3 is CASSRFQGANNSPLHF. CDR3 in DNA: TGTGCCAGCAGCCGTTTCCAGGGGGCAAATAATTCACCCCTCCACTTT.

The J gene is TRBJ2-7, the V gene TRBV19; TRBD2 agrees at 9 bases. From germline, CDR1 is LNHDA and CDR2 SQIVND (reference sequence). With V trimmed by 4 bases and J by 3 bases, 10 bases remained unmatched. This CDR3 spans 16 amino acids. The CDR3 bases are TGTGCCAGTAGTACCCCTAGAGCGGGGGGCCGCTACGAGCAGTACTTC. The encoded protein is CASSTPRAGGRYEQYF.

The J gene is TRBJ2-1, the V gene TRBV4-1; 9 bases line up with TRBD2. Germline loops: CDR1 MGHRA, CDR2 YSYEKL. Trimming took 0 bases from V and 4 from J; bases not matched to a gene: 7. The CDR3 is 17 amino acids. The CDR3 protein is CASSQDVERGVYNEQFF. CDR3 DNA sequence: TGCGCCAGCAGCCAAGATGTGGAGCGGGGGGTTTACAATGAGCAGTTCTTC.

The chain combines TRBV29-1 with TRBJ2-1, with 9 bases aligning to TRBD1. The CDR3 sequence is 14 residues long. The trim removed 3 bases at V and 8 bases at J, leaving 8 bases unmatched. Germline V gives CDR1 SQVTM, CDR2 ANQGSEA. CDR3 nucleotide sequence: TGCAGCGTTGACGGACAGGGGTCCCTGGATGAGCAGTTCTTC. This gives the protein CSVDGQGSLDEQFF.

The chain carries TRBV4-3 and TRBJ1-4, with TRBD1 matching 9 bases. Unmatched junction bases numbered 6, after V lost 0 bases and J lost 7 bases. From germline, CDR1 is LGHNA and CDR2 YSLEER. The CDR3 covers 16 residues. CDR3 protein: CASSQETGTGTEKLFF. Written as DNA, the CDR3 is TGCGCCAGCAGCCAAGAGACCGGGACAGGGACTGAAAAACTGTTTTTT.

The CDR3 DNA sequence: TGTGCCAGCAGCTTCGGGGGAGACTACGAGCAGTACTTC. The encoded protein is CASSFGGDYEQYF. The rearrangement uses TRBV5-6 and TRBJ2-7; D possibly corresponds to TRBD2 (6 bases). Deletions cut 2 bases from V and 3 bases from J, with 9 bases between. The CDR3 contains 13 residues. Per germline, CDR1 SGHDT and CDR2 YYEEEE. The full variable domain, rest sourced from reference TRBV5-6 and TRBJ2-7, is DAGVTQSPTHLIKTRGQQVTLRCSPKSGHDTVSWYQQALGQGPQFIFQYYEEEERQRGNFPDRFSGHQFPNYSSELNVNALLLGDSALYLCASSFGGDYEQYFGPGTRLTVT.